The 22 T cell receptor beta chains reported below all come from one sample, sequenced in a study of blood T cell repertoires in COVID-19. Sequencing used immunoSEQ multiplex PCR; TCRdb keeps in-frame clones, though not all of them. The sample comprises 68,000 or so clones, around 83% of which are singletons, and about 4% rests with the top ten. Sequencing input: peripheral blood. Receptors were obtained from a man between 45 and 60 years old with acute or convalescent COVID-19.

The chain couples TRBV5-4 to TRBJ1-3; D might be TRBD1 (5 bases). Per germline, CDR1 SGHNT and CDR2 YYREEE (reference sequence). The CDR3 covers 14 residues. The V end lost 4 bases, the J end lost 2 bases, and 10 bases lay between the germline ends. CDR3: CASSPTGAGNTIYF. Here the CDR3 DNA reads TGTGCCAGCAGCCCTACAGGCGCTGGAAACACCATATATTTT.

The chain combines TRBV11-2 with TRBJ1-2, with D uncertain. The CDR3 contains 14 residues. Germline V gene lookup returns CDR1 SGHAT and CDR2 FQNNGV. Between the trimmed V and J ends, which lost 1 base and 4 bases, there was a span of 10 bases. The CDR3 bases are TGTGCCAGCAGCTTAGGAGGGTATCTCTATGGCTACACCTTC. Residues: CASSLGGYLYGYTF.

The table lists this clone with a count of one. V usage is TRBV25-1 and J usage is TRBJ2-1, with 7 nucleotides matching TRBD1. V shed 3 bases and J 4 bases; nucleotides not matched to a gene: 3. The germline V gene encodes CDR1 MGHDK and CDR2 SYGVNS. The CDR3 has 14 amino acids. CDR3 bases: TGTGCCAGCAGTGAGGACAGGAAGTACAATGAGCAGTTCTTC. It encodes CASSEDRKYNEQFF.

The CDR3 is CASSVAGRETDTQYF. As DNA, the CDR3 is TGTGCCAGCAGCGTAGCGGGAAGGGAAACAGATACGCAGTATTTT. The genes are TRBV9 and TRBJ2-3, with a weak D call TRBD2 (5 bases). The CDR3 is 15 residues long. Germline V CDR1 and CDR2: SGDLS, YYNGEE. Trimming shortened V by 0 bases and J by 3 bases, and 11 bases separated the two germline ends.

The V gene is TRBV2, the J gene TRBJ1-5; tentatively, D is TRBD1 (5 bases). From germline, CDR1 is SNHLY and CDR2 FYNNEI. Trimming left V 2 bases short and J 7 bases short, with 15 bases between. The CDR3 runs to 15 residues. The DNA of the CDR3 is TGTGCCAGCAGTGAATACGGGGGGGAGGTCCAGCCCCAGCATTTT. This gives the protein CASSEYGGEVQPQHF.

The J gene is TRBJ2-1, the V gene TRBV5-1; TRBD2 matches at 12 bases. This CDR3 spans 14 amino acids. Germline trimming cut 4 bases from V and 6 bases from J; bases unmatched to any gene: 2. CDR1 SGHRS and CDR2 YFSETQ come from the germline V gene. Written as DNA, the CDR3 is TGCGCCAGCAGCCAGACTAGCGGGGGCAATGAGCAGTTCTTC. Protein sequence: CASSQTSGGNEQFF.

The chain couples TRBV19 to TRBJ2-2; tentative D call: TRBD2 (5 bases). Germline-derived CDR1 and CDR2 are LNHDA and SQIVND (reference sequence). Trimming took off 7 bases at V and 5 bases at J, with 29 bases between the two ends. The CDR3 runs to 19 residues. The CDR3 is CASKGIVEGPTYGTGELFF. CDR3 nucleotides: TGTGCCAGTAAAGGGATAGTTGAGGGTCCCACTTACGGGACCGGGGAGCTGTTTTTT.

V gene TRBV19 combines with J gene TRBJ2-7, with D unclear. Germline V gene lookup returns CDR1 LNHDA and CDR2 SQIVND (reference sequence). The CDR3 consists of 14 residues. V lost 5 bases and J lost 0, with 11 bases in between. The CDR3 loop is CASSVARSSYEQYF. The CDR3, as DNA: TGTGCCAGTAGTGTGGCAAGGAGCTCCTACGAGCAGTACTTC.

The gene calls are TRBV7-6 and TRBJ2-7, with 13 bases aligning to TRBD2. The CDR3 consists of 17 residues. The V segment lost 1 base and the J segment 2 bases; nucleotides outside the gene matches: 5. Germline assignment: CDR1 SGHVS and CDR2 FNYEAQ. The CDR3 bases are TGTGCCAGCAGCTTAGTTCTGGGACTAGCGGGGACCTACGAGCAGTACTTC. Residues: CASSLVLGLAGTYEQYF.

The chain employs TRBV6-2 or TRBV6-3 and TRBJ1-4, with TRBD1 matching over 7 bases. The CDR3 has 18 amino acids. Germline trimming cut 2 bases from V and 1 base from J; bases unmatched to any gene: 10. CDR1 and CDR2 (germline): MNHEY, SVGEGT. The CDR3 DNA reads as TGTGCCAGCAGTTACGGACCAACAGGGGTGAGAACTAATGAAAAACTGTTTTTT. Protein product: CASSYGPTGVRTNEKLFF.

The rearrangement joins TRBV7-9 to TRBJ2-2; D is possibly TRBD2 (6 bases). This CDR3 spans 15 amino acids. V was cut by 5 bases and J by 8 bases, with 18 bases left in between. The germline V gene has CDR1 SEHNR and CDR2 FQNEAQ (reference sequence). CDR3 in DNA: TGTGCCAGCAGCCCCCCGGGGAGGAGGCTGGGGGAGCTGTTTTTT. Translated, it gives CASSPPGRRLGELFF.

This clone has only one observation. DNA for the CDR3: TGCGCCAGCAGGCCCCCGGGGGGGAGCTCCTACGAGCAGTACTTC. This sequence encodes CASRPPGGSSYEQYF. The chain carries TRBV10-2 and TRBJ2-7, with 8 bases matching TRBD2. V was pared by 6 bases and J by 0 bases, with 7 bases of the junction left unmatched. Germline V gene lookup returns CDR1 WSHSY and CDR2 SAAADI. The CDR3 sequence is 15 residues long.

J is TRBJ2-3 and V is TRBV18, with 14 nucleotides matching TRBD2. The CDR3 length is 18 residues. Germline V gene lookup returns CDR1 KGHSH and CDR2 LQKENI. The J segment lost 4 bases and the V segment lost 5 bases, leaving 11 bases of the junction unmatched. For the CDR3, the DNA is TGTGCCAGCTCAAGAGGACTAGCGGGAGGCACCGAGGCAGATACGCAGTATTTT. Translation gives CASSRGLAGGTEADTQYF.

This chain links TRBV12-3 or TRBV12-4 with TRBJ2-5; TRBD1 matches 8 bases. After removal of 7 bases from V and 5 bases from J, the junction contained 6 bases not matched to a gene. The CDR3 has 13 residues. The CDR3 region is CASNDRGAETQYF. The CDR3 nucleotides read TGTGCCAGCAACGACAGGGGCGCGGAGACCCAGTACTTC.

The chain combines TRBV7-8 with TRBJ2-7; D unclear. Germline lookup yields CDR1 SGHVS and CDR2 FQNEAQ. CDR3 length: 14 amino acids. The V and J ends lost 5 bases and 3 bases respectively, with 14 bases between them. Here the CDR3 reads CASSPTGSNYEQYF. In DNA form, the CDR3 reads TGTGCCAGCAGCCCCACCGGGTCTAACTACGAGCAGTACTTC.

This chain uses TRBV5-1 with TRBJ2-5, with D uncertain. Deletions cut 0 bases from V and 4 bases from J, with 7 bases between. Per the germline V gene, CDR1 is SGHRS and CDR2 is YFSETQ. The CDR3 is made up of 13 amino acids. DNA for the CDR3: TGCGCCAGCAGCTTGGGCCTGGCAGAGACCCAGTACTTC. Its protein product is CASSLGLAETQYF.

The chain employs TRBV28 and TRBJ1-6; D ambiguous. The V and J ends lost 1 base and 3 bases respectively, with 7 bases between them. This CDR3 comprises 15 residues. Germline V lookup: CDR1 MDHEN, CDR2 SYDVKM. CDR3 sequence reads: CASSLLVGYNSPLHF. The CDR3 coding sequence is TGTGCCAGCAGTTTATTAGTCGGCTATAATTCACCCCTCCACTTT.

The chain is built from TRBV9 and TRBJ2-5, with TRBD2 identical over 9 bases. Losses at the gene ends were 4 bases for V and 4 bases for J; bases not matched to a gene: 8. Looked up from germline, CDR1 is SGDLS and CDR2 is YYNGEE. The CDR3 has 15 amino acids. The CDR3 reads CASSLGGGAGETQYF. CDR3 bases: TGTGCCAGCAGCCTCGGCGGGGGGGCCGGAGAGACCCAGTACTTC.

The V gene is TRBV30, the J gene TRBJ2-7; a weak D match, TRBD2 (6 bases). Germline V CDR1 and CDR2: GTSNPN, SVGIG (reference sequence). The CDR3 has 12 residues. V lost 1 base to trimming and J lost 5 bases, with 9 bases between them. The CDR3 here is CAWSAQRDEQYF. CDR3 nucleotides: TGTGCCTGGAGTGCACAGCGGGACGAGCAGTACTTC. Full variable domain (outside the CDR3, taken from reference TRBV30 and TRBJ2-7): SQTIHQWPATLVQPVGSPLSLECTVEGTSNPNLYWYRQAAGRGLQLLFYSVGIGQISSEVPQNLSASRPQDRQFILSSKKLLLSDSGFYLCAWSAQRDEQYFGPGTRLTVT.

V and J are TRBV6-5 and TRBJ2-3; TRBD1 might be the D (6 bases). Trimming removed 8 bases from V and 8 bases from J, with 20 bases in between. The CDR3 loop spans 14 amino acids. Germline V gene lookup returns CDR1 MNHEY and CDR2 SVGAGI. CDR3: CASARGTDWGTQYF. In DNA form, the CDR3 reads TGTGCCAGCGCCAGGGGTACTGATTGGGGTACGCAGTATTTT.

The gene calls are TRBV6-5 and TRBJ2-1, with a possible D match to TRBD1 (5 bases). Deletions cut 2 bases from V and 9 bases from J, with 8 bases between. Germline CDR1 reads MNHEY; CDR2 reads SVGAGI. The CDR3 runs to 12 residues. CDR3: CASSYPRGEQFF. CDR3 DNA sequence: TGTGCCAGCAGTTACCCTAGGGGTGAGCAGTTCTTC.

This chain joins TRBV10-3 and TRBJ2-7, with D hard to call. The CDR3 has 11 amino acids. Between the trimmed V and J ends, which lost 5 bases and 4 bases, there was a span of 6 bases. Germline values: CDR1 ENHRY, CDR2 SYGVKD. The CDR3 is CAISPQYEQYF. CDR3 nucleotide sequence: TGTGCCATCAGTCCACAGTACGAGCAGTACTTC.